These 5 T cell receptor beta chains originate from one sample sequenced in a study of cytomegalovirus exposure and HLA in healthy donors. PCR primers comprised 60 Vbeta and 13 Jbeta primers. TCRdb keeps only in-frame clones here, not all; method: immunoSEQ multiplex PCR. Of 70,000 to 95,000 clones listed, 80% are singletons. Sequenced sample: PBMCs. All receptors come from a male donor in good health and CMV-seronegative.

The genes are TRBV6-5 and TRBJ2-5, with 10 bases lining up with TRBD2. Judging by the DNA end, TRBJ2-7 fits better; the J call may be wrong. Germline CDR1 MNHEY, CDR2 SVGAGI. This CDR3 has 13 amino acids. This CDR3 reads CASSRTSGYEQYF. In nucleotides, the CDR3 is TGTGCCAGCAGTCGGACTAGCGGTTACGAGCAGTACTTC.

The chain joins TRBV2 to TRBJ2-5; no firm D call. The CDR3 runs 14 residues. Between the trimmed V and J ends, which lost 7 bases and 1 base, there was a span of 13 bases. Germline CDR1 and CDR2: SNHLY and FYNNEI. In nucleotides, the CDR3 is TGTGCCAGCACCTCCGATAGTACCCAAGAGACCCAGTACTTC. Translation: CASTSDSTQETQYF.

As for this clone: A junction end diverges from the germline sequence, so it may reflect a read error. The genes are TRBV5-6 and TRBJ1-2; 8 nucleotides align to TRBD1. The germline CDR1 and CDR2 sequences are SGHDT and YYEEEE. The CDR3 totals 13 residues. CDR3 loop: CASAGQDNYGYPF. The CDR3 coding sequence is TGTGCCAGCGCGGGACAGGATAACTATGGCTACCCCTTC.

The chain couples TRBV6-5 to TRBJ1-2, with TRBD1 as a possible D gene (6 bases). Trimming removed 2 bases from V and 5 bases from J, with 12 bases in between. This CDR3 region has 14 residues. CDR1 MNHEY and CDR2 SVGAGI come from the germline V gene. CDR3 sequence (DNA): TGTGCCAGCAGTTACGACAGGTTTCCATATGGCTACACCTTC. It translates to CASSYDRFPYGYTF.

The J gene is TRBJ2-7, the V gene TRBV27, with TRBD2 matching over 8 bases. The germline V gene encodes CDR1 MNHEY and CDR2 SMNVEV (reference sequence). J gave up 1 base and V 6 bases, and 8 bases lay outside the gene matches. The CDR3 has 15 residues. This CDR3 reads CASSAASGGSYEQYF. Written as DNA, the CDR3 is TGTGCCAGCAGCGCCGCAAGCGGGGGATCCTACGAGCAGTACTTC.